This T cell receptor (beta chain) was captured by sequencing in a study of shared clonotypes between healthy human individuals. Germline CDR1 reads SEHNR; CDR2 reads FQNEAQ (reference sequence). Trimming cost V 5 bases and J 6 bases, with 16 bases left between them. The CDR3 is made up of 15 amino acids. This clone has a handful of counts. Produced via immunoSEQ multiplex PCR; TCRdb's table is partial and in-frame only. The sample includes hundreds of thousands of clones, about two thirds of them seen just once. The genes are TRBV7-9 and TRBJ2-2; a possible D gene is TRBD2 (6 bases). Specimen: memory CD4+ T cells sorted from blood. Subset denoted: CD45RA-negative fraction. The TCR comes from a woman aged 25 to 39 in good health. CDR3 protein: CASSLYRSGAGELFF. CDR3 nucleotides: TGTGCCAGCAGCCTATACAGGTCGGGGGCCGGGGAGCTGTTTTTT. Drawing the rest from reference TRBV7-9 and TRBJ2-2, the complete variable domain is DTGVSQNPRHKITKRGQNVTFRCDPISEHNRLYWYRQTLGQGPEFLTYFQNEAQLEKSRLLSDRFSAERPKGSFSTLEIQRTEQGDSAMYLCASSLYRSGAGELFFGEGSRLTVL.